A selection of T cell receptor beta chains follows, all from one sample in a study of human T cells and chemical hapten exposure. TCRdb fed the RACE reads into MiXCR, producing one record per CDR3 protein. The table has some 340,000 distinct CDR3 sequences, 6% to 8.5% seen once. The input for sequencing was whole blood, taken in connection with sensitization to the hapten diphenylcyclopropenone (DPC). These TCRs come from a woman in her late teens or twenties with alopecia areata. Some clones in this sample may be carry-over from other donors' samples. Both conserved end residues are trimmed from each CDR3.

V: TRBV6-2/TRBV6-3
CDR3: ASSHQMNTEAF

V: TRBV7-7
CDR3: ASSQATSSGETQY

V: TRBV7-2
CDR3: ASSLAGSGKETQY

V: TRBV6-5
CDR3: ASSYSFARGTEAF

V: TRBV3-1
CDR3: ASSQISWTTNTQY

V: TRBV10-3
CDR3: AISSGAGNEQY

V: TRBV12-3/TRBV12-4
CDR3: ASSPRTGSYGYT

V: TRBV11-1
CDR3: ASSLSETPYEQY

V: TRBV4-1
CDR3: ASSHLTASTDTQY

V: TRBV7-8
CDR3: ASSFLRDSYEQY

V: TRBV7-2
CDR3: ASSLQQGGNEKLF

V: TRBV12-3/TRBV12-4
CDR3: ASSHGPLDQPQH

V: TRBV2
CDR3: ASSPEGTDTQY

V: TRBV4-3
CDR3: ASSRNLDWGGGELF

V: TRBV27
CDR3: ASSSRPTGTYEQY

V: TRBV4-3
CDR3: ASSQEWAGEPF

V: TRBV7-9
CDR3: ASSLLQGNNEQY

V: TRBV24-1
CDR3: ATSRGESTDTQY

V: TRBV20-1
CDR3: SASPAGASDTQY

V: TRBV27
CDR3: ASRRLAGGEETQY

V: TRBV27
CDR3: ASSLGAPFYEQY

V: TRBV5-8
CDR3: ASSLEVASGGSDTQY

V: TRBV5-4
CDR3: ASSFATSGSREQF

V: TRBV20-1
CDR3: SAPGQGGYGYT

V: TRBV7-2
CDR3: ASSFSGQGTDTQY

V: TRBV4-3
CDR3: ASSQEPSGGPAVIQY

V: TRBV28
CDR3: ACLGGARERGYT

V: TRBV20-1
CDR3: SARDFMGNTEAF

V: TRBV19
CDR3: ASSIGLRRAGNEQF

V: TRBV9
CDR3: ASSVGSGTAYEQY

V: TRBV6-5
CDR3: ASSYGGGGNYGYT

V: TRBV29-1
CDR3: SVDAGGAASEQF

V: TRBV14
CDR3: ASSLGQTAPDYGYT

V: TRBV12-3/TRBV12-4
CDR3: ASASTSGGGDTQY

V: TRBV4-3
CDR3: ASSQEREVTGELF

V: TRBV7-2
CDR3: ASSLLLGEGWTQY

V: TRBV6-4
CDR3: ASSDSDRGPDTQY

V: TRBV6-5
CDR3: ASTTGGTEAF

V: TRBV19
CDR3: ASTRYGTISTDTQY

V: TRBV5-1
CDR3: ASSRQGNNEQY

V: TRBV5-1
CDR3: ASSPAAARGGNEQF

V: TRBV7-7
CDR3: ATGRPSTDTQY

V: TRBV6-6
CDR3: ASSYLPGRVAEKLF

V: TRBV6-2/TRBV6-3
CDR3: ASSYTAANLGTDTQY

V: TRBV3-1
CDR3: ASSFRRDRGRNEQF

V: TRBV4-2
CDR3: ASSQGLAGSDTQY

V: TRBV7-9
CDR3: ASSSQGASSYNSPLH

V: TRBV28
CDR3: ASRDTGELF

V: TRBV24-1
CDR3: ATSDLSGELF

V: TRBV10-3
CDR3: AISARGGAYEQY

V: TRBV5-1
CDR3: ASSLQDRGYGYT

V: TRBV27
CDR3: ASSAAGTGGEAF

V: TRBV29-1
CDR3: SVYRDPGTEAF

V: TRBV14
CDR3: ASSQSGGASYT